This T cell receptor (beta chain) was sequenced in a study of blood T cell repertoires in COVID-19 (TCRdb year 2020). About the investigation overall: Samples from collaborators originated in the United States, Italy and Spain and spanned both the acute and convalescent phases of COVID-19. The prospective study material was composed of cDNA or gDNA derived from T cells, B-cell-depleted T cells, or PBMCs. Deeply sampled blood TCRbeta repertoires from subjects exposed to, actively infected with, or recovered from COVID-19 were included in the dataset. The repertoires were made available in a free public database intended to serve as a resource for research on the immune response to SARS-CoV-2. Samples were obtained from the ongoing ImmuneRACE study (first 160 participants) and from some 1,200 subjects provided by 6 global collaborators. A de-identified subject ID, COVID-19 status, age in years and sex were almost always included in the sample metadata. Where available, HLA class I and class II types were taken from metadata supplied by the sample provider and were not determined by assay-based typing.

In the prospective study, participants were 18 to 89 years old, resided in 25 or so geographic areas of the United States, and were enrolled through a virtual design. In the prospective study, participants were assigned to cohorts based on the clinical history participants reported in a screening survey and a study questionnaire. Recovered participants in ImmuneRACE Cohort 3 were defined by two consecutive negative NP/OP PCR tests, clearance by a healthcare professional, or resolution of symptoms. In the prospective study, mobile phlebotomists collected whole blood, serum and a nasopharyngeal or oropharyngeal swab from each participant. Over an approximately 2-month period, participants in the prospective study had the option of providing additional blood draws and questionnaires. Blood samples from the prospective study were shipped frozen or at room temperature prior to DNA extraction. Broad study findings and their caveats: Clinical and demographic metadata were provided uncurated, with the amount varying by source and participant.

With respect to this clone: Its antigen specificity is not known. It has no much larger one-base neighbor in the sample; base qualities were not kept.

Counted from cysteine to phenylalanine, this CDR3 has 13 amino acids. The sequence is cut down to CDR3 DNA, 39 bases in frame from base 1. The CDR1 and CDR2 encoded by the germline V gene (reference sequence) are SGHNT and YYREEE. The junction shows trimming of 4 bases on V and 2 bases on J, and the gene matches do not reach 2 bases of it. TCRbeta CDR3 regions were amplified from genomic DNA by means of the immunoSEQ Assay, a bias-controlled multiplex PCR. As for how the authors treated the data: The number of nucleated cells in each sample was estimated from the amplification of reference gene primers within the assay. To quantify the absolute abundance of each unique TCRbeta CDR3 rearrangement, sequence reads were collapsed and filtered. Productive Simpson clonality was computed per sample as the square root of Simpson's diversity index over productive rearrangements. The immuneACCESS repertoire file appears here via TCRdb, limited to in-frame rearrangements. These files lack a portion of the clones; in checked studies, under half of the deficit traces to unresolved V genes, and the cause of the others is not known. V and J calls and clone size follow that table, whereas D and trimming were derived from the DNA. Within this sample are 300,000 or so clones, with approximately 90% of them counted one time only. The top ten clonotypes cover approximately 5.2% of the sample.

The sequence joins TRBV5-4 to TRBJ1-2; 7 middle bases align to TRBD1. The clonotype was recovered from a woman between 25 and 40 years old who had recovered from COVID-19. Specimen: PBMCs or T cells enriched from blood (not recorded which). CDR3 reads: CASSAGQNYGYTF. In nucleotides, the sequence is TGTGCCAGCAGCGCGGGACAGAACTATGGCTACACCTTC.